A selection of T cell receptor beta chains follows, all from one sample in a study of CDR3 diversity in severe acne. TCRdb re-called the PCR reads through MiXCR, storing one row per CDR3 protein. The sample contains 79,000 or so distinct CDR3 sequences, about half of which appear only once. Sequencing used blood. The receptors derive from a male donor with severe acne vulgaris. Each CDR3 is given with its conserved first and last residue. A D gene is named only where the DNA matches it firmly. Some rows have no size entry. The others give once, few or many, or a class for an expanded clone.

cdr3_aa cdr3_nt d_call j_call v_call clone_size
CSALDSSGANVLTF TGCAGTGCTCTTGACAGCTCTGGGGCCAACGTCCTGACTTTC - TRBJ2-6 TRBV20-1 few
CASSFRWDRETQYF TGTGCCAGCAGCTTTAGATGGGATAGAGAGACCCAGTACTTC - TRBJ2-5 TRBV11-2 many
CASSLSGRVHEQYF TGTGCCAGCAGCTTATCCGGCAGGGTCCACGAGCAGTACTTC - TRBJ2-7 TRBV7-2 -
CASSIVTGPGDGYTF TGTGCCAGTAGTATAGTAACCGGGCCCGGGGATGGCTACACCTTC - TRBJ1-2 TRBV19 -
CASSQHSSAGELFF TGCGCCAGCAGCCAGCACTCAAGCGCCGGGGAGCTGTTTTTT - TRBJ2-2 TRBV4-1 -
CASSYQGVGTEAFF TGTGCCAGCAGTTACCAGGGGGTAGGGACTGAAGCTTTCTTT TRBD1 TRBJ1-1 TRBV6-2/TRBV6-3 few
CSARGAIEGGGYTSYEQYF TGCAGTGCTAGAGGAGCCATCGAAGGAGGCGGCTACACCTCCTACGAGCAGTACTTC - TRBJ2-7 TRBV20-1 -
CASSFSDAADTQYF TGTGCCAGCAGTTTTTCGGACGCCGCAGATACGCAGTATTTT - TRBJ2-3 TRBV12-3/TRBV12-4 few
CASSSPALAGLSYNEQFF TGTGCCAGCAGCTCCCCGGCACTAGCGGGTCTCTCCTACAATGAGCAGTTCTTC TRBD2 TRBJ2-1 TRBV7-9 few
CASSKLAGAYNEQFF TGTGCCAGCAGCAAACTAGCGGGGGCCTACAATGAGCAGTTCTTC TRBD2 TRBJ2-1 TRBV14 -
CASSLSGQGSQPQHF TGTGCCAGCAGCTTGTCGGGACAGGGAAGTCAGCCCCAGCATTTT TRBD1 TRBJ1-5 TRBV7-8 -
CASSNPTGSNQPQHF TGTGCCAGCAGCAACCCCACGGGAAGCAATCAGCCCCAGCATTTT - TRBJ1-5 TRBV2 few
CASLQGASTEAFF TGTGCCAGTCTACAGGGGGCGAGTACTGAAGCTTTCTTT TRBD1 TRBJ1-1 TRBV13 -
CASSGPSVPTNEKLFF TGTGCCAGCAGTGGTCCCTCCGTTCCCACTAATGAAAAACTGTTTTTT - TRBJ1-4 TRBV6-1 -
CASSGGQGSWNEQFF TGTGCCAGCAGCGGGGGACAGGGGAGTTGGAATGAGCAGTTCTTC TRBD1 TRBJ2-1 TRBV11-3 -
CATLDRAEAFF TGTGCCACCCTTGACAGGGCAGAAGCTTTCTTT TRBD1 TRBJ1-1 TRBV6-2/TRBV6-3 few
CASSVRTSGYYEQYF TGTGCCAGCAGTGTGAGGACTAGCGGGTACTACGAGCAGTACTTC TRBD2 TRBJ2-7 TRBV12-3/TRBV12-4 -
CAQRGKGVSVAFF TGTGCACAAAGAGGAAAGGGGGTTTCGGTAGCTTTCTTT - TRBJ1-1 TRBV7-4 -
CASSESNGPGNTIYF TGCGCCAGCAGTGAGTCGAACGGCCCTGGAAACACCATATATTTT - TRBJ1-3 TRBV10-1 -
CSARGADSPLHF TGCAGTGCTAGGGGGGCGGATTCACCCCTCCACTTT - TRBJ1-6 TRBV20-1 -
CASSPDSGGNTQYF TGCGCCAGCAGCCCGGATAGCGGGGGAAATACGCAGTATTTT TRBD2 TRBJ2-3 TRBV7-9 -
CASSEGTGANVLTF TGTGCCAGCAGTGAGGGGACTGGGGCCAACGTCCTGACTTTC - TRBJ2-6 TRBV2 -
CASSKGGGTEAFF TGTGCCAGCAGCAAAGGGGGAGGAACTGAAGCTTTCTTT - TRBJ1-1 TRBV9 -
CASSDGLTSYGYTF TGTGCCAGCAGTGACGGTCTGACTTCCTATGGCTACACCTTC - TRBJ1-2 TRBV2 few
CASSLGRTGGGYTF TGTGCCAGCAGCTTAGGCAGGACGGGTGGTGGCTACACCTTC - TRBJ1-2 TRBV11-2 -
CATSNRSTGANVLTF TGTGCCACCAGTAATCGGTCAACTGGGGCCAACGTCCTGACTTTC - TRBJ2-6 TRBV24-1 few
CASSPLTTGANYGYTF TGTGCCAGCAGCCCCCTGACGACAGGAGCTAACTATGGCTACACCTTC - TRBJ1-2 TRBV25-1 -
CASSPLGGDQETQYF TGTGCCAGCAGCCCTCTGGGCGGAGACCAAGAGACCCAGTACTTC - TRBJ2-5 TRBV3-1 many
CSAGQAFNEELFF TGCAGTGCTGGACAGGCCTTTAATGAAGAACTGTTTTTT TRBD1 TRBJ1-4 TRBV20-1 -
CATSRATGGNTEALF TGTGCCACCAGCAGAGCGACAGGGGGCAACACTGAAGCTCTCTTT TRBD1 TRBJ1-1 TRBV15 -
CASSVTNTGELFF TGTGCCAGCAGCGTAACGAACACCGGGGAGCTGTTTTTT - TRBJ2-2 TRBV9 -
CSARPGTNTGEQYF TGCAGTGCTCGCCCAGGGACGAACACCGGGGAGCAGTACTTC - TRBJ2-7 TRBV20-1 once
CASSPPGPRFEQFF TGTGCCAGCAGTCCTCCGGGACCGCGATTCGAGCAGTTCTTC - TRBJ2-1 TRBV7-9 many
CASRLGLAGENEQFF TGTGCCAGCAGGTTGGGACTAGCGGGAGAGAATGAGCAGTTCTTC TRBD2 TRBJ2-1 TRBV7-3 -
CASREISVETQYF TGTGCCAGCAGGGAGATATCGGTGGAGACCCAGTACTTC - TRBJ2-5 TRBV28 -
CASSFRAGGTTGELFF TGTGCCAGCAGCTTCAGGGCGGGAGGAACGACCGGGGAGCTGTTTTTT TRBD2 TRBJ2-2 TRBV5-8 many
CASTGTGGGYEQYF TGTGCCAGCACCGGGACAGGGGGTGGTTACGAGCAGTACTTC TRBD1 TRBJ2-7 TRBV2 -
CSVEGGVGTGELFF TGCAGCGTTGAGGGTGGGGTCGGCACCGGGGAGCTATTTTTT - TRBJ2-2 TRBV29-1 -